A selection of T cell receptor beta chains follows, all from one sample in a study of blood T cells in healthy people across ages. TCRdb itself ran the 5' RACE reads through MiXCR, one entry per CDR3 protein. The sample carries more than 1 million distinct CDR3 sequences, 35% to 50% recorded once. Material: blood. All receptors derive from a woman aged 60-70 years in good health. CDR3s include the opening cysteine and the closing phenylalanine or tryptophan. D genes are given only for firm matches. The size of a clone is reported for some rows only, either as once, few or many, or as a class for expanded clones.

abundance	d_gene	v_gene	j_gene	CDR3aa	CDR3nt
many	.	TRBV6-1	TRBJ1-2	CASGPLGHYGYTF	TGTGCCAGCGGCCCGTTGGGTCACTATGGCTACACCTTC
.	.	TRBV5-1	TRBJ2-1	CASTPAAAYNEQFF	TGCGCCAGCACCCCCGCTGCGGCCTACAATGAGCAGTTCTTC
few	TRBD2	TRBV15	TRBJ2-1	CATSRNGRPQDEQFF	TGTGCCACCAGCAGAAACGGGAGGCCACAGGATGAGCAGTTCTTC
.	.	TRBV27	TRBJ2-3	CASSFRHTAGTQYF	TGTGCCAGCAGTTTCAGACATACGGCGGGTACGCAGTATTTT
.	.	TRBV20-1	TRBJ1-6	CSALQGRGSYNSPLHF	TGCAGTGCCCTACAGGGACGTGGCTCCTATAATTCACCCCTCCACTTT
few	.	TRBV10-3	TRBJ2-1	CAIQRPGKNEQFF	TGTGCCATCCAGCGGCCAGGGAAGAATGAGCAGTTCTTC
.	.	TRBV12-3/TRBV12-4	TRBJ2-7	CASSRRDIFLRSYEQYF	TGTGCCAGCAGTCGTCGGGACATCTTCTTGCGCTCCTACGAGCAGTACTTC
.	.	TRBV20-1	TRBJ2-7	CSATGSGLAGYEQYF	TGCAGTGCTACAGGGTCTGGCTTGGCGGGCTACGAGCAGTACTTC
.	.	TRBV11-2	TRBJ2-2	CASSLKGGYTGELFF	TGTGCCAGCAGCTTAAAAGGGGGATACACCGGGGAGCTGTTTTTT
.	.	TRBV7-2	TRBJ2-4	CASSLVGGATKNIQYF	TGTGCCAGCAGCTTAGTAGGGGGGGCGACCAAAAACATTCAGTACTTC
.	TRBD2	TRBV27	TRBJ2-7	CASSSGLAGFEQYF	TGTGCCAGCAGTTCGGGACTAGCGGGATTCGAGCAGTACTTC
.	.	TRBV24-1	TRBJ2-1	CATSGDGLMKQFF	TGTGCCACCAGTGGAGACGGGTTAATGAAGCAGTTCTTC
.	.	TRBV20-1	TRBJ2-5	CSARAPRQGETQYF	TGCAGTGCTAGAGCCCCCCGGCAGGGCGAGACCCAGTACTTC
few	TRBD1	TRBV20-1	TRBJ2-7	CSAYSGTGDTNEQYF	TGCAGTGCTTACTCCGGGACAGGGGATACAAACGAGCAGTACTTC
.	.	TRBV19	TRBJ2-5	CASSIGGIQETQYF	TGTGCCAGTAGTATAGGAGGTATCCAAGAGACCCAGTACTTC
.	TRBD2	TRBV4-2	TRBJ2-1	CASSQDRGGTFF	TGTGCCAGCAGCCAAGATCGGGGGGGCACGTTCTTC
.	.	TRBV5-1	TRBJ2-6	CASSSDGTTGANVLTF	TGCGCCAGCAGCTCGGACGGAACAACTGGGGCCAACGTCCTGACTTTC